This T cell receptor beta chain was sequenced for a study of cytomegalovirus exposure and HLA in healthy donors. Study results and caveats: According to an earlier analysis, most TCR beta V segments yielded productive rearrangements about 87% or about 30% of the time. Follow-up analysis later connected one missense variant in DCLRE1C with trimming of TCR beta V- and J-genes. Analyses of presence and absence presupposed an approximately uniform sequencing depth across donors.

Primers included in the PCR were 60 Vbeta and 13 Jbeta primers. Authors' processing steps: Among the unique TCR beta chains that a later analysis counted, 70 million to 85 million in all, 10 million to 14 million were shared. Generated by immunoSEQ multiplex PCR, the TCRdb table keeps only in-frame clones and is missing some. That table is the source of V, J and clone size, and D and trimming were worked out from the DNA. Found here are more than 150,000 clones, approximately 85% of them singletons; the top ten hold around a tenth. V was cut by 2 bases and J by 3 bases, with 10 bases left in between. Germline V gives CDR1 MGHDK, CDR2 SYGVNS. CDR3 length equals 14 residues. As for this clone: Its antigen is not identified.

The chain uses TRBV25-1 and TRBJ1-1; the D is unclear. This receptor was taken from a man between 18 and 35 years old in good health and CMV-seropositive. Sequenced material: PBMCs. The CDR3 nucleotides are TGTGCCAGCAGTGAAAGTGACTCAGACACTGAAGCTTTCTTT. Translated: CASSESDSDTEAFF.